This is a list of T cell receptor beta chains from one sample in a study of T cells in Graves' hyperthyroidism and ophthalmopathy. In TCRdb, the multiplex PCR reads were re-called with MiXCR into one record per CDR3 protein. The sample contains hundreds of thousands of distinct CDR3 sequences, approximately 36% of which appear only once. Sequences were obtained from blood. The receptors originated from a woman in her thirties or forties with Graves' hyperthyroidism. The CDR3 runs from the conserved cysteine through the conserved F or W. A D gene is named only where the DNA matches it firmly. Clone size is not always given. Where it is, it says once, few, many or a class for expanded clones.

>TRBJ2-5|16|few|TRBV6-6|.
TGTGCCAGCAGTGAATTGCTGGGGGCATTGAAAGAGACCCAGTACTTC
CASSELLGALKETQYF
>TRBJ1-5|16|few|TRBV6-5|TRBD1
TGTGCCAGCAGACTGAACGGAGGACAGGGCAATCAGCCCCAGCATTTT
CASRLNGGQGNQPQHF
>TRBJ1-5|16|few|TRBV6-5|TRBD1
TGTGCCAGCAGTTACTCGGGACAGCCTAGCAATCAGCCCCAGCATTTT
CASSYSGQPSNQPQHF
>TRBJ2-2|14|.|TRBV7-9|.
TGTGCCAGCACTACAGGGTGGGACACCGGGGAGCTGTTTTTT
CASTTGWDTGELFF
>TRBJ2-7|14|many|TRBV7-2|TRBD1
TGTGCCAGCAGCACTCGGACAGGCCCCAACGAGCAGTACTTC
CASSTRTGPNEQYF
>TRBJ1-5|18|.|TRBV2|TRBD1
TGTGCCAGCAGAAAGACCTCCAGGACAGGGACAAGCAATCAGCCCCAGCATTTT
CASRKTSRTGTSNQPQHF
>TRBJ2-6|17|.|TRBV6-5|TRBD2
TGTGCCAGCAGCCCAACTAGCGGGGGCCTTGGGGCCAACGTCCTGACTTTC
CASSPTSGGLGANVLTF
>TRBJ1-2|13|.|TRBV12-3/TRBV12-4|.
TGTGCCAGCAGTTACTTTGCCCAAGGGGGCTACACCTTC
CASSYFAQGGYTF
>TRBJ1-1|15|many|TRBV10-3|.
TGTGCCATCAGTGAGTCGATTAGTTTGGGCACTGAAGCTTTCTTT
CAISESISLGTEAFF
>TRBJ2-5|17|.|TRBV20-1|TRBD2
TGCAGTGCTATGGGGCTAGCGGGGGGGTATTCCCAAGAGACCCAGTACTTC
CSAMGLAGGYSQETQYF
>TRBJ2-7|16|many|TRBV9|TRBD2
TGTGCCAGCAGCCCGCATGCGGGAGATGACTCTCGCGAGCAGTACTTC
CASSPHAGDDSREQYF
>TRBJ2-2|16|few|TRBV5-1|TRBD1
TGCGCCAGCAGCTTGGGACGGGACAGGATCACCGGGGAGCTGTTTTTT
CASSLGRDRITGELFF
>TRBJ1-2|15|.|TRBV6-1|.
TGTGCCAGCAGTGTTGGGGTTCGGTCTGTCTATGGCTACACCTTC
CASSVGVRSVYGYTF
>TRBJ2-7|14|many|TRBV19|.
TGTGCCAGTAGTCATGGTGGGGGTGACTACGAGCAGTACTTC
CASSHGGGDYEQYF
>TRBJ2-7|13|many|TRBV20-1|TRBD1
TGCAGTGCCCTGACAGGGGAGTTCAGCGAGCAGTACTTC
CSALTGEFSEQYF
>TRBJ2-2|15|few|TRBV13|.
TGTGCCAGCAGCCCGGAGGGCCAACGAACCGGGGAGCTGTTTTTT
CASSPEGQRTGELFF
>TRBJ2-2|14|few|TRBV19|.
TGTGCCAGTACCCAAGGTGGTACACGGGGCGAGCTGTTTTTT
CASTQGGTRGELFF
>TRBJ1-1|11|.|TRBV6-5|.
TGTGTCAGCCGGTGGAACACTGAAGCTTTCTTT
CVSRWNTEAFF
>TRBJ2-7|15|.|TRBV7-2|.
TGTGCCAGCAGCTTATCGGGGGTGGTTACGGAAGAGCAGTACTTC
CASSLSGVVTEEQYF
>TRBJ1-1|14|many|TRBV12-3/TRBV12-4|.
TGTGCCAGCAGTTTCCCACAGATGAACACTGAAGCTTTCTTT
CASSFPQMNTEAFF
>TRBJ2-5|13|many|TRBV7-2|.
TGTGCCAGCAGTTCCCTAGGGGGAGGGACCCAGTACTTC
CASSSLGGGTQYF
>TRBJ1-1|13|many|TRBV7-3|.
TGTGCCAGCAGCCCCCAGGACAACACTGAAGCTTTCTTT
CASSPQDNTEAFF
>TRBJ2-7|15|few|TRBV2|TRBD1
TGTGCCAGCAGAGAACCAAGGGACAGCTCCTACGAGCAGTACTTC
CASREPRDSSYEQYF
>TRBJ1-4|16|many|TRBV7-8|TRBD1
TGTGCCAGCAGCTCGAGGACAGGCTCAACTAATGAAAAACTGTTTTTT
CASSSRTGSTNEKLFF
>TRBJ2-3|15|once|TRBV7-2|.
TGTGCCAGCAGCCCCGTCCGGCCTAGCACAGATACGCAGTATTTT
CASSPVRPSTDTQYF
>TRBJ2-7|14|few|TRBV6-6|.
TGTGCCAGCAGCAGGGCTCTGGTTCCCTACGAGCAGTACTTC
CASSRALVPYEQYF
>TRBJ1-2|15|many|TRBV7-2|TRBD1
TGTGCCAGCAGCTCCCCCATAGGGACAGGGGATGGCTACACCTTC
CASSSPIGTGDGYTF
>TRBJ1-3|15|.|TRBV7-8|TRBD1
TGCGCCAGCAGCCAGGGACAGGGCTCTGGAAACACCATATATTTT
CASSQGQGSGNTIYF
>TRBJ2-7|15|.|TRBV25-1|TRBD1
TGTGCCAGCAGTGAATATAGTCAGGGGGCGAGCGAGCAGTACTTC
CASSEYSQGASEQYF
>TRBJ2-5|12|.|TRBV20-1|.
TGCAGTGCTAGAGAGATACAAGAGACCCAGTACTTC
CSAREIQETQYF
>TRBJ1-1|12|.|TRBV20-1|.
TGCAGTGCTAGAGACCCCTTTGATGAAGCTTTCTTT
CSARDPFDEAFF
>TRBJ2-2|16|few|TRBV7-9|.
TGTGCCAGCAGCTATGCAGGGAGTTTGAACACCGGGGAGCTGTTTTTT
CASSYAGSLNTGELFF
>TRBJ1-2|13|.|TRBV2|.
TGTGCCAGCAGCCAAATGGGCTTCTATGGCTACACCTTC
CASSQMGFYGYTF
>TRBJ1-5|13|.|TRBV10-3|.
TGTGCCATCACCGGACAGAAGAGTCAGCCCCAGCATTTT
CAITGQKSQPQHF
>TRBJ1-6|14|.|TRBV10-2|.
TGCGCCAGCAGTGCCACAGGGCAAGCTAGAGTAATCCACTTT
CASSATGQARVIHF
>TRBJ2-3|14|few|TRBV24-1|.
TGTGCCACCAGTGATCGACTAGGTGGAGATACGCAGTATTTT
CATSDRLGGDTQYF
>TRBJ2-2|15|.|TRBV7-8|.
TGTGCCAGCAGCTTGTTTCCTCCAAACACCGGGGAGCTGTTTTTT
CASSLFPPNTGELFF
>TRBJ1-3|17|once|TRBV4-1|.
TGCGCCAGCAGCCAGAGTAGGATCTCCCGCTCTGGAAACACCATATATTTT
CASSQSRISRSGNTIYF
>TRBJ1-2|15|many|TRBV7-2|.
TGTGCCAGCAGCTTAGTAATAGGAGGGGACTATGGCTACACCTTC
CASSLVIGGDYGYTF
>TRBJ2-2|15|.|TRBV10-3|TRBD1
TGTGCCATCAGGGAGACAGGGGGCAGGGACGGGGAGCTGTTTTTT
CAIRETGGRDGELFF
>TRBJ1-6|14|many|TRBV7-3|.
TGTGCCAGCAGCTTAGGAGGGGATAATTCACCCCTCCACTTT
CASSLGGDNSPLHF
>TRBJ1-5|14|many|TRBV6-2/TRBV6-3|TRBD1
TGTGCCAGCAGTTACGAGGGGGCAGGGCAGCCCCAGCATTTT
CASSYEGAGQPQHF
>TRBJ2-2|16|many|TRBV24-1|TRBD2
TGTGCCACCAGTGATTGGACTAGCGGGAGAACCGGGGAGCTGTTTTTT
CATSDWTSGRTGELFF
>TRBJ1-2|16|.|TRBV9|.
TGTGCCAGCAGCGTAGGTGGGGGGCAGGTGGAGGCCAGCTACACCTTC
CASSVGGGQVEASYTF
>TRBJ1-2|12|many|TRBV19|TRBD1
TGTGCCAGTACTCGGACAGGCTATGGCTACACCTTC
CASTRTGYGYTF
>TRBJ2-7|18|once|TRBV15|.
TGTGCCACCAGCAGGAAGGGGAGAGGGGAGACCCAGGGTTACGAGCAGTACTTC
CATSRKGRGETQGYEQYF
>TRBJ2-7|13|.|TRBV6-5|.
TGTGCCCACTCCCAGTGGAAGGTCCACGAGCAGTACTTC
CAHSQWKVHEQYF
>TRBJ1-5|18|few|TRBV7-9|TRBD1
TGTGCCAGCAGCTCGGGCCCACTACCCCAGGGGGCGAATCAGCCCCAGCATTTT
CASSSGPLPQGANQPQHF
>TRBJ1-1|12|few|TRBV20-1|TRBD1
TGCAGTGCTAGGGACAGGGGGCGCGGAGCTTTCTTT
CSARDRGRGAFF
>TRBJ1-5|15|many|TRBV24-1|.
TGTGCCACCAGTGATCGCGGGTTTGGCAATCAGCCCCAGCATTTT
CATSDRGFGNQPQHF